The 20 T cell receptor beta chains reported below all come from one sample, sequenced in a study of T cell responses to AZD1222 COVID-19 vaccine. Sequencing used immunoSEQ multiplex PCR; TCRdb keeps in-frame clones, though not all of them. The sample holds about 94,000 clones; approximately 91% are singletons and the top ten take roughly 13%. Sequenced here: peripheral blood, sampled on day 0 of AZD1222 vaccination. All receptors derive from an adult in good health.

V gene TRBV9 combines with J gene TRBJ1-2, with 8 bases aligning to TRBD1. The CDR3 spans 15 residues. V shed 4 bases, J shed 6 bases, and the junction held 11 bases outside the gene matches. Germline-derived CDR1 and CDR2 are SGDLS and YYNGEE. The CDR3: CASSLLDREIDGYTF. In DNA, the CDR3 is TGTGCCAGCAGCCTCCTGGACAGGGAGATAGATGGCTACACCTTC.

Concerning this clone itself: The junction differs from germline at one of its ends, possibly a read error. The V call is TRBV30, the J call TRBJ2-5; D is uncertain. The CDR3 is made up of 12 amino acids. Germline CDR1 and CDR2: GTSNPN and SVGIG (reference sequence). CDR3: CAWSSAQGTQYF. CDR3 sequence (DNA): TGTGCCTGGAGCTCGGCCCAAGGGACCCAGTACTTC.

The chain carries TRBV10-3 and TRBJ2-5, with 9 bases that match TRBD1. With V trimmed by 3 bases and J by 5 bases, 4 bases remained unmatched. The length of the CDR3 is 14 residues. CDR1 ENHRY and CDR2 SYGVKD come from the germline V gene. CDR3 region: CAISDTGGRETQYF. The CDR3 region has the DNA TGTGCCATCAGTGATACAGGGGGCAGGGAGACCCAGTACTTC.

The rearrangement links TRBV15 to TRBJ1-5; D might be TRBD1 (5 bases). The CDR3 is made up of 15 amino acids. CDR1 is LNHNV, CDR2 YYDKDF, per germline (reference sequence). Trimming stripped 0 bases from V and 4 bases from J, with 10 bases between. The CDR3 sequence: CATSRDLSGNQPQHF. The CDR3 DNA reads TGTGCCACCAGCAGAGATCTGTCAGGGAATCAGCCCCAGCATTTT.

This clone showed up just a few times. The sample contains more than one DNA sequence encoding this CDR3. The rearrangement uses TRBV6-1 and TRBJ1-5; tentatively, D is TRBD1 (6 bases). The germline gives CDR1 MNHNS, CDR2 SASEGT. V dropped 1 base and J dropped 1 base, with 8 bases sitting between them. CDR3 length: 15 amino acids. CDR3 nucleotide sequence: TGTGCCAGCAGTGAAGGGGGGCTGAGCAATCAGCCCCAGCATTTT. Protein product: CASSEGGLSNQPQHF.

This clone came up once. This chain uses TRBV27 with TRBJ2-7, with TRBD1 matching 7 bases. The CDR3 is made up of 13 amino acids. Trimming cost V 2 bases and J 7 bases; bases outside gene matches: 5. The germline gives CDR1 MNHEY, CDR2 SMNVEV (reference sequence). CDR3 sequence reads: CASSLDRVREQYF. CDR3 nucleotides: TGTGCCAGCAGTTTAGACAGGGTTAGGGAGCAGTACTTC.

CDR3 in amino acids: CASSWGVAGEAFF. The DNA of the CDR3 is TGCGCCAGCAGCTGGGGAGTCGCGGGTGAAGCTTTCTTT. The chain carries TRBV4-3 and TRBJ1-1; unclear D gene. Trimming shortened V by 5 bases and J by 7 bases, and 14 bases separated the two germline ends. Germline values: CDR1 LGHNA, CDR2 YSLEER. This CDR3 is built from 13 residues.

The rearrangement joins TRBV18 to TRBJ2-7; 9 nucleotides align to TRBD1. J gave up 6 bases and V 0 bases, and 3 bases lay outside the gene matches. The germline V gene encodes CDR1 KGHSH and CDR2 LQKENI. This CDR3 comprises 14 residues. The CDR3 coding sequence is TGTGCCAGCTCACCACCCGGGACAGGGCGCGAGCAGTACTTC. Protein: CASSPPGTGREQYF.

The V gene is TRBV7-2, the J gene TRBJ2-5; D uncertain. The length of the CDR3 is 13 residues. Trimming removed 6 bases from V and 2 bases from J, with 10 bases in between. In germline, CDR1 is SGHTA, CDR2 FQGNSA. The CDR3 DNA follows: TGTGCCAGCAGGGGCCGGCTACAAGAGACCCAGTACTTC. Translated, it gives CASRGRLQETQYF.

The V call is TRBV6-5, the J call TRBJ2-2; TRBD2 agrees at 14 bases. V lost 4 bases, J lost 6 bases, and 4 bases stayed unmatched. The CDR3 contains 16 residues. Germline values: CDR1 MNHEY, CDR2 SVGAGI. The CDR3 nucleotides read TGTGCCAGCAGTTTGACTAGCGGGGGGGCCCCCGGGGAGCTGTTTTTT. This codes for CASSLTSGGAPGELFF.

The J gene is TRBJ2-5, the V gene TRBV19; D tentatively reads TRBD1 or TRBD2 (5 bases each). Per the germline V gene, CDR1 is LNHDA and CDR2 is SQIVND (reference sequence). CDR3 length equals 15 residues. V lost 4 bases and J lost 5, with 17 bases in between. In DNA, the CDR3 is TGTGCCAGTAGTAAAGGTGACACGGGACGGGAGACCCAGTACTTC. Amino acids: CASSKGDTGRETQYF.

This chain links TRBV29-1 with TRBJ1-2, with D possibly being TRBD1 (5 bases). The CDR3 extends over 12 amino acids. V gave up 5 bases and J gave up 10 bases, with 17 bases separating them. Germline V gene lookup returns CDR1 SQVTM and CDR2 ANQGSEA. This chain's CDR3 is CSVPMGGGSYTF. DNA for the CDR3: TGCAGCGTTCCCATGGGCGGGGGATCCTACACCTTC.

CDR3 coding DNA: TGTGCCAGCAGCTTCCCCGTGACAGGGCGCACTGAAGCTTTCTTT. Its translation: CASSFPVTGRTEAFF. J is TRBJ1-1 and V is TRBV11-2, with 7 positions matching TRBD1. Germline CDR1 is SGHAT and CDR2 is FQNNGV. There are 15 residues in the CDR3. Losses at the gene ends were 3 bases for V and 4 bases for J; bases not matched to a gene: 8.

The chain has TRBV6-5 and TRBJ2-1; 7 positions agree with TRBD1. Trimming removed 5 bases from V and 2 bases from J; junction bases left unmatched: 6. In germline, CDR1 is MNHEY, CDR2 SVGAGI. The CDR3 is 15 amino acids. CDR3 amino acids: CASSRGQRAYNEQFF. The DNA for the CDR3 is TGTGCCAGCAGTCGGGGACAGCGTGCCTACAATGAGCAGTTCTTC.

The chain is built from TRBV18 and TRBJ1-4; 10 bases agree with TRBD1. Germline V gene data show CDR1 as KGHSH and CDR2 as LQKENI. V was clipped by 4 bases and J by 5 bases; unmatched bases: 4. This CDR3 is built from 15 residues. The CDR3 nucleotides read TGTGCCAGCTCACTATCGGGACAGGGGAATGAAAAACTGTTTTTT. Translated, it gives CASSLSGQGNEKLFF.

The chain has TRBV30 and TRBJ1-5; D gene unclear. Trimming removed 3 bases at V and 0 bases at J, with 9 bases between. The CDR3 is 14 amino acids. CDR1 and CDR2 (germline): GTSNPN, SVGIG (reference sequence). CDR3 amino acids: CAWSGVNSNQPQHF. DNA for the CDR3: TGTGCCTGGAGCGGGGTAAATAGCAATCAGCCCCAGCATTTT.

The V gene is TRBV19, the J gene TRBJ2-7; TRBD1 matches 12 bases. Germline loops: CDR1 LNHDA, CDR2 SQIVND (reference sequence). V dropped 10 bases and J dropped 2; count of bases not matched to a gene: 3. The CDR3 is made up of 13 amino acids. DNA for the CDR3: TGTGCCACCAGGGACAGGGGGCCCTACGAGCAGTACTTC. It translates to CATRDRGPYEQYF.

The chain recombines TRBV28 with TRBJ2-2; TRBD1 might be the D (5 bases). The V end was cut by 5 bases, the J end by 3 bases, with 10 bases between. CDR1 is MDHEN, CDR2 SYDVKM, per germline. The CDR3 is made up of 14 amino acids. The CDR3 sequence is CASSPPGYTGELFF. In DNA, the CDR3 is TGTGCCAGCAGTCCCCCAGGGTACACCGGGGAGCTGTTTTTT.

The chain joins TRBV18 to TRBJ1-4, with 9 positions matching TRBD1. The CDR3 sequence is 16 residues long. CDR1 is KGHSH and CDR2 is LQKENI in the germline V gene. Trimming removed 6 bases from V and 0 bases from J; junction bases left unmatched: 5. CDR3 in DNA: TGTGCCAGCTCTATACAGGGGGCTGCAACTAATGAAAAACTGTTTTTT. This translates into CASSIQGAATNEKLFF.

The chain uses TRBV7-8 and TRBJ1-2; 7 nucleotides line up with TRBD1. Germline CDR1 SGHVS, CDR2 FQNEAQ. Losses at the gene ends were 4 bases for V and 5 bases for J; bases not matched to a gene: 7. The CDR3 is 14 amino acids. The CDR3 bases are TGTGCCAGCAGCTCGGGACAGACACATTATGGCTACACCTTC. This translates into CASSSGQTHYGYTF.